This TCR beta chain was identified in a study of B cell selection in AIRE deficiency. A word on this clone: Its antigen is not identified.

Study conclusions and caveats: About a third of healthy-donor shared Treg TCRbeta sequences appeared in patient Tconv cells.

Sorted regulatory T cells were CD4-positive, CD25-high and CD127-low or negative. Trimming took off 1 base at V and 4 bases at J, with 5 bases between the two ends. The CDR3 contains 12 residues. CDR1 is GTSNPN, CDR2 SVGIG, per germline (reference sequence). Generated by immunoSEQ multiplex PCR, the TCRdb table keeps only in-frame clones and is missing some. The sample lists around 20,000 clones, about 95% seen once, with 1.5% to 2.5% in the top ten. Sequences were obtained from Tregs sorted from PBMCs. The TCR was taken from a human donor with AIRE deficiency. The chain recombines TRBV30 with TRBJ1-5; D unresolved. DNA for the CDR3: TGTGCCTGGAGTGGGATTAATCAGCCCCAGCATTTT. It codes for CAWSGINQPQHF.